Detailed here is one T cell receptor beta chain. It has no known antigen specificity. Its ends do not fully match the called genes, so a read error is possible. There are 13 amino acids in the CDR3, from cysteine to phenylalanine inclusive. Only the CDR3 DNA stays, 39 bases, in frame from base 1. CDR1 is given as WNHNN and CDR2 as SYGVQD, both from the germline V gene (reference sequence). The donors were patients who had localized lung adenocarcinoma, which is a subtype of non-small cell lung cancer. These samples came from the centers of localized lung adenocarcinomas. CD4+ T cells from tumor tissue were profiled separately from CD8+ T cells for TCR repertoire analysis. The library relied on PCR. Sequencing was performed on a HiSeq X Ten. In TCRdb, the public reads were trimmed at Q25 with fastp and aligned with MiXCR, with productive beta chains retained. Under each unique CDR3 protein, matching rows form one entry showing the most common genes and DNA. The sample table shows tens of thousands of distinct CDR3 sequences, and approximately 52% are seen once. Of the sample, 20% to 25% is held by the ten largest clones.

The sample belongs to a study of CD4 and CD8 cells across lung adenocarcinoma regions (dated by TCRdb to 2016 to 2019). Study-level background: The study compared tumor centers with tumor margins to examine intratumor heterogeneity of the T cell receptor repertoire.

The V gene is TRBV10-1 and the J gene is TRBJ2-1, and perhaps TRBD2 as D gene, on 5 matching bases. The sequenced material came from CD4+ T cells from the center of a lung tumor. The meaning of the sample's cell subset or site label: tumor center region. This receptor was identified in a male donor with lung adenocarcinoma. The CD4 and CD8 labels of this study may be unreliable. The DNA reads as follows: TGCGCCAGCAGTGCTAGGCCTGCCGGGGAGCAGTTTTTC. It translates to CASSARPAGEQFF.